Presented here are 14 T cell receptor beta chains from one specimen sequenced in a study of identical twins. TCRdb used MiXCR to reprocess the 5' RACE reads, holding one entry per CDR3 protein. The sample consists of about 200,000 distinct CDR3 sequences, roughly a tenth of them appearing once. What was sequenced was memory T cells sorted from blood. The receptors stem from a man in his fifties or sixties in good health.

In its sample, this clonotype was seen many times. This chain uses TRBV28 with TRBJ2-1; no clear D. CDR1 and CDR2 (germline): MDHEN, SYDVKM. V gave up 5 bases and J gave up 4 bases, with 12 bases separating them. CDR3 length: 14 amino acids. The CDR3 DNA reads as TGTGCCAGCAGTCCCAGCCCCATGTACAATGAGCAGTTCTTC. Amino acid sequence: CASSPSPMYNEQFF.

This clonotype was observed many times. The rearrangement links TRBV15 to TRBJ2-1; 7 nucleotides align to TRBD2. Germline CDR1 LNHNV, CDR2 YYDKDF (reference sequence). This CDR3 has 14 residues. V shed 3 bases and J 8 bases; nucleotides not matched to a gene: 7. The CDR3 spells CATSRVAGVDEQFF. CDR3 bases: TGTGCCACCAGCAGGGTGGCGGGGGTGGATGAGCAGTTCTTC.

The chain recombines TRBV18 with TRBJ2-7; D is undetermined. Germline CDR1 and CDR2: KGHSH and LQKENI. This CDR3 region has 14 residues. V lost 6 bases and J 1 base, leaving 13 bases between the germline ends. Here the CDR3 DNA reads TGTGCCAGCTCCCAACAGACGGATTCCTACGAGCAGTACTTC. It is translated as CASSQQTDSYEQYF.

This clonotype was recorded many times. The chain is built from TRBV3-1 and TRBJ1-2; 7 positions agree with TRBD1. The CDR3 length is 14 residues. After removal of 6 bases from V and 0 bases from J, the junction contained 4 bases not matched to a gene. Germline V gives CDR1 LGHDT, CDR2 YNNKEL (reference sequence). In DNA form, the CDR3 reads TGTGCCAGCAGTCGACAGGGACCTAACTATGGCTACACCTTC. It is translated as CASSRQGPNYGYTF. Combining the CDR3 with reference TRBV3-1 and TRBJ1-2 gives the whole variable domain DTAVSQTPKYLVTQMGNDKSIKCEQNLGHDTMYWYKQDSKKFLKIMFSYNNKELIINETVPNRFSPKSPDKAHLNLHINSLELGDSAVYFCASSRQGPNYGYTFGSGTRLTVV.

In this sample, this clonotype turned up a few times. The rearrangement uses TRBV10-3 and TRBJ2-4; weak D call: TRBD2 (6 bases). The CDR3 spans 12 residues. The V gene lost 8 bases and the J gene lost 5 bases, with 10 bases spanning the gap. CDR1 and CDR2 from the germline V gene are ENHRY and SYGVKD. CDR3 protein: CAIAERENIQYF. The CDR3 bases are TGTGCCATCGCCGAGCGGGAAAACATTCAGTACTTC.

This clonotype was picked up many times. This chain connects TRBV5-1 to TRBJ1-4; no clear D. Germline assignment: CDR1 SGHRS and CDR2 YFSETQ. Trimming cost V 7 bases and J 5 bases, with 12 bases left between them. This CDR3 has 13 residues. The CDR3 loop reads CASRIDPNEKLFF. CDR3 DNA sequence: TGCGCCAGCCGAATAGACCCCAATGAAAAACTGTTTTTT. The full variable domain, completed using reference TRBV5-1 and TRBJ1-4, is KAGVTQTPRYLIKTRGQQVTLSCSPISGHRSVSWYQQTPGQGLQFLFEYFSETQRNKGNFPGRFSGRQFSNSRSEMNVSTLELGDSALYLCASRIDPNEKLFFGSGTQLSVL.

This clonotype showed up just a few times. The CDR3 sequence: CAWSSQNTIYF. In DNA, the CDR3 is TGTGCCTGGAGTAGCCAAAACACCATATATTTT. The chain has TRBV30 and TRBJ1-3; unclear D gene. Germline V lookup: CDR1 GTSNPN, CDR2 SVGIG (reference sequence). V was clipped by 2 bases and J by 6 bases, with 5 bases between them. The CDR3 is made up of 11 amino acids.

V gene TRBV24-1 combines with J gene TRBJ2-1; the D gene is possibly TRBD2 (6 bases). The CDR3 extends over 16 amino acids. Germline-derived CDR1 and CDR2 are KGHDR and SFDVKD. Trimming cost V 3 bases and J 0 bases, with 11 bases left between them. CDR3 loop: CATSDGLASSYNEQFF. CDR3 DNA: TGTGCCACCAGTGATGGCCTAGCGAGCTCCTACAATGAGCAGTTCTTC.

This clonotype was picked up a small number of times. The V gene is TRBV20-1, the J gene TRBJ2-3; 11 bases agree with TRBD2. The germline V gene has CDR1 DFQATT and CDR2 SNEGSKA (reference sequence). V gave up 3 bases and J gave up 5 bases; unmatched junction bases: 4. The CDR3 totals 14 residues. The CDR3 sequence: CSARLAGGLDTQYF. The DNA for the CDR3 is TGCAGTGCTAGGTTAGCGGGGGGGTTAGATACGCAGTATTTT.

With respect to this clonotype: Being one base from a much bigger clone, this may be a read error. The chain recombines TRBV5-1 with TRBJ2-6, with D tentatively TRBD1 (6 bases). Trimming left V 0 bases short and J 4 bases short, with 14 bases between. Looked up from germline, CDR1 is SGHRS and CDR2 is YFSETQ. The length of the CDR3 is 17 residues. Here the CDR3 reads CASSLVAQGTGANVLTF. CDR3 coding DNA: TGCGCCAGCAGCTTGGTGGCACAGGGAACAGGGGCCAACGTCCTGACTTTC.

Ten or more counts support this clonotype. This chain joins TRBV2 and TRBJ1-5; D not resolved. Germline V CDR1 and CDR2: SNHLY, FYNNEI. This CDR3 spans 14 amino acids. V dropped 0 bases and J dropped 3 bases, with 6 bases sitting between them. The DNA for the CDR3 is TGTGCCAGCAGTGAAGCGCAAGCCAATCAGCCCCAGCATTTT. It translates to CASSEAQANQPQHF.

This clonotype was detected a few times. CDR3 bases: TGCGCCAGCAGCCAAGTCGGGCATGTCTACAATGAGCAGTTCTTC. It yields the protein CASSQVGHVYNEQFF. V and J are TRBV4-1 and TRBJ2-1, with D hard to call. V was pared by 1 base and J by 3 bases, with 10 bases between. Germline loops: CDR1 MGHRA, CDR2 YSYEKL. This CDR3 has 15 amino acids.

This clonotype was seen repeatedly, ten times or more. The chain uses TRBV20-1 and TRBJ2-5; 16 bases line up with TRBD2. CDR1 is DFQATT and CDR2 is SNEGSKA in the germline V gene (reference sequence). V was clipped by 4 bases and J by 4 bases; unmatched bases: 6. CDR3 length equals 16 residues. The CDR3, as DNA: TGCAGTGCTACTGGGACTAGCGGGAGGGAGGGAGAGACCCAGTACTTC. The encoded protein is CSATGTSGREGETQYF.

This clonotype has only a few counts. J is TRBJ1-6 and V is TRBV28, with D perhaps matching TRBD1 (5 bases). V lost 4 bases, J lost 7 bases, and 20 bases lay in between. Per the germline V gene, CDR1 is MDHEN and CDR2 is SYDVKM. The CDR3 has 17 residues. The CDR3 DNA follows: TGTGCCAGCAGTTCTGGTTCGGGGGTCCGGAGCAATTCACCCCTCCACTTT. Protein sequence: CASSSGSGVRSNSPLHF. The full variable domain, with the rest looked up from reference TRBV28 and TRBJ1-6, is DVKVTQSSRYLVKRTGEKVFLECVQDMDHENMFWYRQDPGLGLRLIYFSYDVKMKEKGDIPEGYSVSREKKERFSLILESASTNQTSMYLCASSSGSGVRSNSPLHFGNGTRLTVT.